This T cell receptor beta chain is drawn from a study of blood T cell repertoires in COVID-19. Recruitment covered under 25 US areas and drew participants whose ages spanned about 18 to 90 years. Cohorts were determined from participant-reported clinical history. Cohort 3 recovered donors had two negative PCRs, clearance, or symptom resolution. How the authors handled the data: Researchers report that nucleated cell counts were estimated from reference gene primer amplification. Measured with immunoSEQ multiplex PCR; TCRdb has only the in-frame clones, and not every one. V and J calls and clone size are those listed in that table; D and trimming were worked out from the DNA. The sample has about 64,000 clones, 70% to 90% seen once. The CDR3 length is 12 residues. The germline V and J ends were trimmed by 1 base and 3 bases, with 5 bases remaining between them. CDR1 is SGHTS and CDR2 is YDEGEE in the germline V gene.

The chain links TRBV5-8 to TRBJ2-7; D is unclear. This sequence was found in a woman in her thirties or forties who had recovered from COVID-19. Sequenced sample: PBMCs or T cells enriched from blood (not recorded which). CDR3: CASSLSLYEQYF. CDR3 DNA sequence: TGTGCCAGCAGCTTGTCCCTCTACGAGCAGTACTTC.